This is a list of T cell receptor beta chains from one sample in a study of blood T cell repertoires in COVID-19. The assay was immunoSEQ multiplex PCR, and TCRdb's table has in-frame clones only and misses some. The repertoire holds 75,000 to 90,000 clones, approximately 86% seen once, with 4.9% in the top ten. Sequencing used peripheral blood. Receptors originate from a man aged 50 to 60 with active or convalescent COVID-19. Both conserved end residues are part of each CDR3. The order of the fields is V gene, J gene, clone size, D gene, CDR3 DNA, CDR3 protein. A D gene is named only where the DNA matches it firmly. For some rows the clone size is stated as once, few or many, or as a class when expanded; others skip it.

TRBV6-5	TRBJ1-2	few	-	TGTGCCAGCAGTCCCGGGGGACGCCGTAACTATGGCTACACCTTC	CASSPGGRRNYGYTF
TRBV5-8	TRBJ1-2	-	-	TGTGCCAGCAGCCCGCGGGCCCGATATGGCTACACCTTC	CASSPRARYGYTF
TRBV5-6	TRBJ1-2	-	-	TGTGCCAGCGAAGGACAGAATAACTATGGCTACACCTTC	CASEGQNNYGYTF
TRBV9	TRBJ1-4	-	TRBD1	TGTGCCAGCAGCGTAATGTCGGGACAGACCGAAAAACTGTTTTTT	CASSVMSGQTEKLFF
TRBV11-2	TRBJ2-2	-	-	TGTGCCAGCAGCTCACAGGAGAACACCGGGGAGCTGTTTTTT	CASSSQENTGELFF
TRBV28	TRBJ1-2	-	TRBD1	TGTGCCAGCTTTCCTCAATCGGACAGGACCTATGGCTACACCTTC	CASFPQSDRTYGYTF
TRBV5-8	TRBJ2-1	-	TRBD2	TGTGCCAGCAGCTGGTACACCCTAGCGGGGGTCCGCTACAATGAGCAGTTCTTC	CASSWYTLAGVRYNEQFF
TRBV4-3	TRBJ1-5	-	-	TGCGCCAGCAGCCAAGATCGGGTGAACAGCAATCAGCCCCAGCATTTT	CASSQDRVNSNQPQHF
TRBV28	TRBJ2-5	-	TRBD2	TGTGCCAGCAGTTTTGGCCTAGCGGAAGAGACCCAGTACTTC	CASSFGLAEETQYF
TRBV9	TRBJ2-3	-	-	TGTGCCAGCAGCGTAGCCTACGGCACAGATACGCAGTATTTT	CASSVAYGTDTQYF
TRBV5-1	TRBJ2-5	-	TRBD2	TGCGCCAGCAGCGAGGGGACTAGCGGGGTGGAGACCCAGTACTTC	CASSEGTSGVETQYF
TRBV14	TRBJ1-2	-	-	TGTGCCAGCAGCCAAGTTCCGGGGTCGGGCTACACCTTC	CASSQVPGSGYTF
TRBV2	TRBJ1-4	few	TRBD1	TGTGCCAGCAGTGAACAGGGGGAAACTAATGAAAAACTGTTTTTT	CASSEQGETNEKLFF
TRBV10-2	TRBJ2-2	-	TRBD1	TGCGCCAGCAGGGCACAGGGGGGATTGACCGGGGAGCTGTTTTTT	CASRAQGGLTGELFF
TRBV5-1	TRBJ2-2	-	TRBD2	TGCGCCAGCAGCCCTGGGACTAGCGGGGGCCCGAGGACCGGGGAGCTGTTTTTT	CASSPGTSGGPRTGELFF
TRBV12-3/TRBV12-4	TRBJ1-2	-	-	TGTGCCAGCAGTTCAGGGGAAAGGGGCTACACCTTC	CASSSGERGYTF
TRBV29-1	TRBJ1-1	-	TRBD1	TGCAGCGTTGAACCTCTCCAGGGGGCTGCCACTGAAGCTTTCTTT	CSVEPLQGAATEAFF
TRBV28	TRBJ1-1	few	-	TGTGCCAGCAGTTCGCCCGTGGCAGGTGGAACTGAAGCTTTCTTT	CASSSPVAGGTEAFF
TRBV5-1	TRBJ2-3	-	TRBD1	TGCGCCAGCAGCCAGGGACAGCTAATCACAGATACGCAGTATTTT	CASSQGQLITDTQYF
TRBV28	TRBJ1-4	-	-	TGTGCCAGCAGTTTACCTCAGTCGGGTGAAAAACTGTTTTTT	CASSLPQSGEKLFF
TRBV5-6	TRBJ1-1	once	-	TGTGCCAGCACCTCCAGGGGCCAGATGAACACTGAAGCTTTCTTT	CASTSRGQMNTEAFF
TRBV2	TRBJ2-1	-	TRBD2	TGTGCCAGCAAGGCTAGCGGGGCCTACAATGAGCAGTTCTTC	CASKASGAYNEQFF
TRBV5-4	TRBJ2-7	-	TRBD1	TGTGCCAGCAGCTCCGGGACAGTGGTATCCTACGAGCAGTACTTC	CASSSGTVVSYEQYF
TRBV18	TRBJ2-2	few	-	TGTGCCAGCTCACCACCCGCTGGGAGTACGAACACCGGGGAGCTGTTTTTT	CASSPPAGSTNTGELFF
TRBV28	TRBJ1-3	-	-	TGTGCCAGCAGTATCTCCGGGGGCACCATATATTTT	CASSISGGTIYF
TRBV2	TRBJ2-2	-	-	TGTGCCAGCAGTTGGGACAACGCGAACACCGGGGAGCTGTTTTTT	CASSWDNANTGELFF
TRBV28	TRBJ1-5	-	TRBD1	TGTGCCAGCAGTTTATGGGACAGGTTGGGCAATCAGCCCCAGCATTTT	CASSLWDRLGNQPQHF